The source of this TCR beta chain is a study of shared clonotypes between healthy human individuals (dated by TCRdb to about 2020). With regard to the full study: A couple of women and three men aged 18 to 49 years were included in the cohort. For each donor, CD4 naive and CD4 memory were each run on three plates, CD8 naive on two plates, and CD8 memory on one plate. To estimate repertoire size and how much clonotypes are shared between individuals, the study performed deep sequencing of blood TCR repertoires from 4 to 6 healthy adults. To increase sequencing depth and limit assay-specific biases, TCR repertoire library preparation and sequencing were carried out by different laboratories using diverse techniques. Per donor, leukapheresis produced somewhere between about 0.94 and 8.9 billion PBMCs.

CD8 naive samples were CD45RO-negative cells positively selected for CCR7, giving a CD45RA+CCR7+ population that excluded TemRA cells. Healthy HIV-negative adults with no recently reported acute infections or vaccinations were included as donors. All donors were Caucasian adults living in Nashville, Tennessee, USA. Blood was collected by leukapheresis, and PBMCs were isolated by Ficoll-Histopaque density gradient centrifugation and then cryopreserved in liquid nitrogen vapor phase. Analytical flow cytometry was used to check the purity and quantity of every magnetically sorted T cell population. From each sorted fraction, genomic DNA was isolated and quantified by UV absorbance on a Nanodrop 2000c. Using the deep immunoSEQ assay, multiplex PCR amplified TCR CDR3 regions from genomic DNA. Extracted genomic DNA from each cell subset was distributed evenly across all wells of several immunoSEQ 96-well plates, and each plate was treated as a replicate. For sorted subsets, around 200 ng genomic DNA, equal to 30,000 or so T cell genomes, was loaded into each replicate PCR. Purified libraries were quantified with a Qubit 3.0 fluorometer, sized on a Bioanalyzer 2100, and re-quantified with the KAPA Library Quantification kit. Every immunoSEQ 96-well plate was sequenced on a dedicated single-read 150-cycle Illumina NextSeq 550 flow cell. The published analysis was carried out like this. Because the immunoSEQ output held only junctional sequences and lacked quality scores, the filtering could not match the filtering applied to full-length reads. Sequences were annotated with PyIR, a Python wrapper for IgBLAST v1.9, and V/J genes and CDR3 were assigned using IMGT germline references. Reads with weak V/J assignments (E-value above 1e-6), missing CDR3, stop codons, out-of-frame junctions, or ambiguous translated residues were removed. V3J clonotypes were defined as sequences sharing the same inferred V gene, J gene, and CDR3 amino acid sequence. Percentage overlap between repertoires was calculated by dividing the number of shared unique clonotypes by the size of the smaller repertoire. Three approaches were used to assess repertoire richness: RTK rarefaction, the Chao1 estimator, and Recon v2.1 estimates of unobserved clonotypes. OLGA was used to compute generation probabilities for all TCRbeta clonotypes that the gDNA method yielded from several donors. In its TCRdb copy, this immuneACCESS table keeps in-frame sequences only and misses some clones. Where compared with another copy, unresolved V genes explain less than half of these, and the others have no known cause. The V and J calls and the clone size are those of that table, but D and trimming were determined from the DNA. Recorded for this sample are a few million clones; roughly 93% of them occurred a single time. The top ten clonotypes cover 1.5% to 2% of the sample.

The CDR3 runs 17 residues from the cysteine to the phenylalanine. The only DNA kept is the CDR3, 51 bases in frame from the first base. CDR1 is given as LNHDA and CDR2 as SQIVND, both from the germline V gene (reference sequence). V and J are truncated by 0 bases and 5 bases respectively, leaving an intervening sequence of 16 bases. Regarding this clone: Its antigen target is currently unknown. Per-nucleotide qualities are absent, and no much larger clonotype sits a single base away.

The investigation overall reported the following: Estimated clonotype richness was generally larger for naive than for memory subsets. Based on pairwise subsampling, the degree of clonotype sharing among donors was expected to be affected by sequencing depth. Even with the large sequencing depth, rarefaction of the sorted-subset datasets indicated that sequencing was incomplete. Clonotypes shared by all four sorted-subset donors showed higher generation probabilities than non-shared clonotypes. Across several donors, around 5% of naive CD4, 3% to 4% of naive CD8, 2.3% of memory CD4, and approximately 0.4% of memory CD8 clonotypes were shared. Sampling was limited to blood, and TCR repertoires in tissue likely differ from TCR repertoires in blood. Because the study included a small number of donors, the genetic and exposure-history diversity represented was limited.

Sequencing was done on a sample of naive CD8+ T cells from PBMCs. The intended sense of this specimen's cell subset or site label: CD45RA+CCR7+. The chain was built from TRBV19 and TRBJ2-2; a weak D assignment points to TRBD2 (7 bases agree). The sequence derives from a man aged 18 to 30 in good health. Some clones in this sample may be carry-over from other donors' samples. CDR3 region: CASSIDLGGGRTGELFF. The DNA reads TGTGCCAGTAGTATAGATCTAGGGGGAGGGCGAACCGGGGAGCTGTTTTTT.